This record looks at one TCR beta chain sequence and its context. Antigen: not known. A much larger clone is a single base away; this may be a read error. The CDR3 is 14 residues long. V was cut by 5 bases and J by 9 bases, with 17 bases left in between. CDR1 is WNHNN, CDR2 SYGVQD, per germline (reference sequence). The data originate from a study of CD8+CD57+ T cells in acquired aplastic anemia. In the study overall: Sorted CD4+ and CD8+ cells gave an average of around 3 ug of DNA. An average of roughly 10 million reads for CD4+ cells was obtained from healthy donors. Overall study findings and caveats: Common to patients and controls were 25 to 30 CD8+ CDR3 sequences.

TCR beta VDJ combinations and CDR3 sequences were profiled from genomic DNA. TCRdb used MiXCR to reprocess the reads, holding one entry per CDR3 protein. The repertoire includes about 170,000 distinct CDR3 sequences, approximately 40% of them detected once, and approximately 1% sits in the top ten. This TCR came from a human donor in good health. This rearrangement joins TRBV10-1 to TRBJ2-4; the D is unclear. Sequences were obtained from sorted CD4+, CD8+, or CD8+CD57+ T cells (not recorded which) from PBMCs. The CDR3 bases are TGCGCCAGCAGTACCGGAAGCAGCAAGGGCATTCAGTACTTC. Its protein is CASSTGSSKGIQYF.